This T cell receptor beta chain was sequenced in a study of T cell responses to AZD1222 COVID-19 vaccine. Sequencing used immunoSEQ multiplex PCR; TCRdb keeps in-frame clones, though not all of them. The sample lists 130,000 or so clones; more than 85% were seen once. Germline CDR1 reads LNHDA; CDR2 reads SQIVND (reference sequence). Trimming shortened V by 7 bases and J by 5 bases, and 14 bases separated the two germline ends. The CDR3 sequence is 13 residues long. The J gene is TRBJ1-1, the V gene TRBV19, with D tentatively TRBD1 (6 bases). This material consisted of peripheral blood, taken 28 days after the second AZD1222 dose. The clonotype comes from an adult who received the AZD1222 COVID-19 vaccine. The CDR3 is CASNRVKETEAFF. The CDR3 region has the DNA TGTGCCAGTAACAGGGTCAAGGAGACTGAAGCTTTCTTT.